Each of the 27 T cell receptor beta chains below was sequenced from the same sample in a study of OX40 agonist ivuxolimab in advanced cancers. The repertoire was sequenced with immunoSEQ multiplex PCR; TCRdb's copy has only in-frame clones and lacks some. The sample carries tens of thousands of clones, roughly nine tenths recorded once. Source: CD4+ or CD8+ T cells sorted from blood, taken in a trial of the OX40 agonist ivuxolimab. Receptors were obtained from an adult with an advanced solid tumor such as melanoma, head and neck, liver or kidney cancer.

This clone occurred once. The chain recombines TRBV7-2 with TRBJ2-5; D remains ambiguous. Trimming removed 3 bases from V and 5 bases from J, with 4 bases in between. This CDR3 contains 11 residues. Germline V gene lookup returns CDR1 SGHTA and CDR2 FQGNSA. The CDR3 nucleotides are TGTGCCAGCAGCTTTGGCGAGACCCAGTACTTC. This translates into CASSFGETQYF.

The rearrangement uses TRBV7-2 and TRBJ1-2; 8 nucleotides agree with TRBD1. The CDR3 covers 13 residues. V was clipped by 5 bases and J by 5 bases; unmatched bases: 4. Germline-derived CDR1 and CDR2 are SGHTA and FQGNSA. In nucleotides, the CDR3 is TGTGCCAGCAGCGCGGGACAGGTATATGGCTACACCTTC. Its translation is CASSAGQVYGYTF. Together with reference TRBV7-2 and TRBJ1-2, the CDR3 gives the full variable domain: GAGVSQSPSNKVTEKGKDVELRCDPISGHTALYWYRQSLGQGLEFLIYFQGNSAPDKSGLPSDRFSAERTGGSVSTLTIQRTQQEDSAVYLCASSAGQVYGYTFGSGTRLTVV.

J is TRBJ2-3 and V is TRBV7-3, with 7 bases identical to TRBD1. Germline CDR1 and CDR2: SGHTA and FQGTGA. This CDR3 has 14 amino acids. V gave up 5 bases and J gave up 2 bases; unmatched junction bases: 4. In DNA, the CDR3 is TGTGCCAGCAGCCCCGGGACAGCCACAGATACGCAGTATTTT. It codes for CASSPGTATDTQYF.

The gene calls are TRBV6-6 and TRBJ1-1, with no clear D. The CDR3 sequence is 13 residues long. V was cut by 2 bases and J by 10 bases, with 14 bases left in between. Per germline, CDR1 MNHNY and CDR2 SVGAGI (reference sequence). This chain's CDR3 is CASSYDRAGTAFF. The CDR3 DNA reads TGTGCCAGCAGTTACGACCGGGCCGGCACAGCTTTCTTT.

The table lists this clone with a few counts. The V gene is TRBV28, the J gene TRBJ1-2; tentative D call: TRBD1 (5 bases). Germline CDR1 reads MDHEN; CDR2 reads SYDVKM. V was shortened by 10 bases and J by 8 bases, with 11 bases between the two germline ends. The CDR3 is 10 residues long. CDR3 bases: TGTGCCACTTCAGGGTACGGCTACACCTTC. This sequence encodes CATSGYGYTF.

V gene TRBV7-2 combines with J gene TRBJ2-7; 15 bases match TRBD2. The CDR3 runs to 17 residues. Trimming at V came to 1 base and at J to 0 bases, leaving 1 base not matched to a gene. Germline V CDR1 and CDR2: SGHTA, FQGNSA. The CDR3, as DNA: TGTGCCAGCAGCTTAGGGACTAGCGGGAGGGTCTCCTACGAGCAGTACTTC. Protein: CASSLGTSGRVSYEQYF.

The J gene is TRBJ1-5, the V gene TRBV6-6, with no clear D. V was clipped by 5 bases and J by 4 bases, with 15 bases between them. The CDR3 loop spans 15 amino acids. Germline CDR1 and CDR2: MNHNY and SVGAGI (reference sequence). The CDR3 nucleotides read TGTGCCAGCAGTACGAGGGCCCGCGGGAATCAGCCCCAGCATTTT. It translates to CASSTRARGNQPQHF.

The chain is built from TRBV7-3 and TRBJ2-1; TRBD1 might be the D (6 bases). V was cut by 8 bases and J by 4 bases, with 18 bases left in between. The V gene's germline CDR1 is SGHTA and CDR2 FQGTGA. The CDR3 runs 15 residues. In DNA, the CDR3 is TGTGCCAGCGAAACGCTCAGGGGCAAGTACAATGAGCAGTTCTTC. It yields the protein CASETLRGKYNEQFF.

Comment on this clone: Sequence at one end of the junction differs from germline and may be a read error. Other DNA variants within this sample encode the same CDR3. V gene TRBV11-3 combines with J gene TRBJ2-7, with 7 bases fitting TRBD1. Per germline, CDR1 SGHNT and CDR2 YENEEA. This CDR3 has 12 amino acids. The CDR3 coding sequence is TGTGCTAGCAGCTCCTACGACAGGGCGCAGTACTTC. Its translation is CASSSYDRAQYF.

V and J are TRBV2 and TRBJ2-5; possibly TRBD1 for D (7 bases). The CDR3 is 15 amino acids. V lost 7 bases to trimming and J lost 6 bases, with 21 bases between them. Germline V gene lookup returns CDR1 SNHLY and CDR2 FYNNEI. DNA for the CDR3: TGTGCCAGCACTGTTACAGGGGCGGGGATAAAGACCCAGTACTTC. It specifies CASTVTGAGIKTQYF.

The chain couples TRBV5-6 to TRBJ2-7; 8 positions match TRBD1. The trim removed 5 bases at V and 7 bases at J, leaving 14 bases unmatched. In germline, CDR1 is SGHDT, CDR2 YYEEEE. The CDR3 length is 15 residues. The CDR3 loop reads CASSSTGTGLREQYF. In nucleotides, the CDR3 is TGTGCCAGCAGTTCAACCGGGACAGGACTAAGAGAGCAGTACTTC.

The chain is built from TRBV5-5 and TRBJ2-3; 10 bases are a match to TRBD2. V lost 0 bases to trimming and J lost 4 bases; unmatched junction nucleotides: 5. Germline values: CDR1 SGHKS, CDR2 YYEKEE (reference sequence). CDR3 length equals 16 residues. Here the CDR3 reads CASSLGRLAGADTQYF. The CDR3 DNA follows: TGTGCCAGCAGCTTGGGTAGGCTAGCGGGAGCAGATACGCAGTATTTT.

The count of this clone is one. The V gene is TRBV11-2, the J gene TRBJ2-3, with D possibly matching TRBD2 (6 bases). The CDR3 length is 13 residues. Germline assignment: CDR1 SGHAT and CDR2 FQNNGV. Trimming took off 0 bases at V and 7 bases at J, with 8 bases between the two ends. CDR3 amino acids: CASSLDGTYTQYF. Written as DNA, the CDR3 is TGTGCCAGCAGCTTAGACGGGACTTATACGCAGTATTTT.

The V call is TRBV28, the J call TRBJ1-5, with no clear D. The CDR3 length is 13 residues. Germline V CDR1 and CDR2: MDHEN, SYDVKM. Between the trimmed V and J ends, which lost 8 bases and 7 bases, there was a span of 15 bases. CDR3: CASQPLVQQPQHF. The CDR3 DNA is TGTGCCAGCCAACCCCTGGTCCAACAGCCCCAGCATTTT.

J is TRBJ2-7 and V is TRBV18; 8 positions match TRBD1. After removal of 5 bases from V and 2 bases from J, the junction contained 8 bases not matched to a gene. There are 15 residues in the CDR3. Germline CDR1 and CDR2: KGHSH and LQKENI. This chain's CDR3 is CASSTSTGAAYEQYF. In nucleotides, the CDR3 is TGTGCCAGCTCAACGTCGACAGGGGCCGCCTACGAGCAGTACTTC.

The chain carries TRBV4-3 and TRBJ2-5; D is perhaps TRBD1 (6 bases). The CDR3 extends over 14 amino acids. The germline CDR1 and CDR2 sequences are LGHNA and YSLEER. The V and J ends lost 4 bases and 5 bases respectively, with 14 bases between them. The chain's CDR3 is CASSLRTEGETQYF. CDR3 sequence (DNA): TGCGCCAGCAGCCTTAGGACAGAGGGGGAGACCCAGTACTTC.

This clone was found once. The CDR3 sequence is CASSGRLAGEVKNIQYF. As DNA, the CDR3 is TGTGCCAGCAGCGGAAGACTAGCGGGAGAAGTCAAAAACATTCAGTACTTC. The V call is TRBV11-2, the J call TRBJ2-4; 12 nucleotides match TRBD2. J gave up 3 bases and V 5 bases, and 8 bases lay outside the gene matches. CDR1 is SGHAT and CDR2 is FQNNGV in the germline V gene. There are 17 residues in the CDR3.

This chain links TRBV7-9 with TRBJ2-3, with TRBD2 matching over 8 bases. The germline gives CDR1 SEHNR, CDR2 FQNEAQ (reference sequence). Germline trimming cut 3 bases from V and 3 bases from J; bases unmatched to any gene: 14. This CDR3 has 18 amino acids. The CDR3 DNA is TGTGCCAGCAGCTTTCCCCGAAGCGGGAGCCTGGCGACAGATACGCAGTATTTT. It is translated as CASSFPRSGSLATDTQYF.

The chain uses TRBV28 and TRBJ1-5, with D hard to call. The CDR3 covers 13 residues. Trimming shortened V by 7 bases and J by 5 bases, and 12 bases separated the two germline ends. The germline gives CDR1 MDHEN, CDR2 SYDVKM. CDR3 residues: CASKGSRDQPQHF. As DNA, the CDR3 is TGTGCCAGCAAGGGATCTAGGGATCAGCCCCAGCATTTT.

This clone has a single count. The CDR3 spells CAWSTAGVGYGYTF. In DNA, the CDR3 is TGTGCCTGGAGTACAGCGGGAGTTGGCTATGGCTACACCTTC. The chain uses TRBV30 and TRBJ1-2; D gene uncertain. Trimming removed 2 bases from V and 4 bases from J, with 14 bases in between. Germline lookup yields CDR1 GTSNPN and CDR2 SVGIG (reference sequence). This CDR3 contains 14 residues. Full variable domain (rest looked up from reference TRBV30 and TRBJ1-2): SQTIHQWPATLVQPVGSPLSLECTVEGTSNPNLYWYRQAAGRGLQLLFYSVGIGQISSEVPQNLSASRPQDRQFILSSKKLLLSDSGFYLCAWSTAGVGYGYTFGSGTRLTVV.

The V call is TRBV27, the J call TRBJ1-5; no clear D. CDR1 and CDR2 from the germline V gene are MNHEY and SMNVEV (reference sequence). V was trimmed by 0 bases and J by 0 bases, leaving 9 bases between them. The CDR3 length is 16 residues. The CDR3 sequence is CASSLSRTVSNQPQHF. In DNA form, the CDR3 reads TGTGCCAGCAGTTTATCCAGGACGGTTAGCAATCAGCCCCAGCATTTT.

The V call is TRBV7-2, the J call TRBJ1-4, with D possibly matching TRBD1 (6 bases). Deletions cut 1 base from V and 4 bases from J, with 10 bases between. Germline CDR1 SGHTA, CDR2 FQGNSA. The CDR3 extends over 15 amino acids. The CDR3 loop is CASSLGWTVNEKLFF. The CDR3 coding sequence is TGTGCCAGCAGCTTAGGATGGACAGTTAATGAAAAACTGTTTTTT.

This clone was seen only once. The V and J genes are TRBV28 and TRBJ2-5; possibly TRBD1 or TRBD2 for D (5 bases each). Germline V CDR1 and CDR2: MDHEN, SYDVKM. Trimming left V 6 bases short and J 2 bases short, with 13 bases between. The CDR3 extends over 14 amino acids. CDR3: CASRKRGDQETQYF. The CDR3 nucleotides are TGTGCCAGCAGGAAGAGGGGTGATCAAGAGACCCAGTACTTC.

The rearrangement joins TRBV7-2 to TRBJ2-2; D is unclear. The CDR3 extends over 17 amino acids. Deletions cut 1 base from V and 4 bases from J, with 16 bases between. Germline V gene lookup returns CDR1 SGHTA and CDR2 FQGNSA. The CDR3 DNA follows: TGTGCCAGCAGCTTAGTGAGTAGTTCGGCGGTCACCGGGGAGCTGTTTTTT. Encoded protein: CASSLVSSSAVTGELFF.

This chain links TRBV30 with TRBJ2-1; 7 positions agree with TRBD2. CDR3 length: 15 amino acids. CDR1 and CDR2 from the germline V gene are GTSNPN and SVGIG (reference sequence). V trimming: 7 bases; J trimming: 0 bases; junction bases outside the gene matches: 9. DNA for the CDR3: TGTGCCTATAACAAACTAGCGAGCTCCTACAATGAGCAGTTCTTC. Encoded protein: CAYNKLASSYNEQFF.

The chain has TRBV25-1 and TRBJ2-4, with 8 bases lining up with TRBD1. The ends lost 2 bases at V and 5 bases at J; junction bases unmatched: 2. This CDR3 comprises 14 residues. The germline V gene has CDR1 MGHDK and CDR2 SYGVNS. DNA for the CDR3: TGTGCCAGCAGTGAACGGACAGGGCAAAACATTCAGTACTTC. Translation: CASSERTGQNIQYF.

The chain joins TRBV7-6 to TRBJ2-3; 10 bases are a match to TRBD2. The CDR3 is 16 amino acids. Trimming at V came to 5 bases and at J to 6 bases, leaving 11 bases not matched to a gene. Germline CDR1 SGHVS, CDR2 FNYEAQ. The CDR3 DNA sequence: TGTGCCAGCAGCCCCGAACTAGCGGGGTCTGGGGATACGCAGTATTTT. Protein: CASSPELAGSGDTQYF. Combining the CDR3 with reference TRBV7-6 and TRBJ2-3 gives the whole variable domain GAGVSQSPRYKVTKRGQDVALRCDPISGHVSLYWYRQALGQGPEFLTYFNYEAQQDKSGLPNDRFSAERPEGSISTLTIQRTEQRDSAMYRCASSPELAGSGDTQYFGPGTRLTVL.